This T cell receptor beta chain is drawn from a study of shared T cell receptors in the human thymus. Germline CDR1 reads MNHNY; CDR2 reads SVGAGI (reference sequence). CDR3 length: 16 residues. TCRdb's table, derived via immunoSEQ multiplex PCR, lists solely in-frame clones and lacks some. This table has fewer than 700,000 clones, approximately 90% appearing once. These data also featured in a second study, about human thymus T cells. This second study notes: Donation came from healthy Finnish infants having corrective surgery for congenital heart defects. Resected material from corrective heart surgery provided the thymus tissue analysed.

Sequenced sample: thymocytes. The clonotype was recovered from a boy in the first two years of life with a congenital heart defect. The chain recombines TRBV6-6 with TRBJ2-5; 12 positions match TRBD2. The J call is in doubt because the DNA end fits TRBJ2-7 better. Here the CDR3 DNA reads TGTGCCAGCAGTCCACCTACGGGACTAGCGGGCTACGAGCAGTACTTC. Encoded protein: CASSPPTGLAGYEQYF.